This TCR beta chain was observed in a study of blood T cell repertoires in COVID-19. Study-level background: The United States, Italy and Spain were the sources of the acute and convalescent COVID-19 samples.

V lost 0 bases and J lost 4, with 14 bases in between. CDR3 length equals 16 residues. Germline values: CDR1 LGHDT, CDR2 YNNKEL (reference sequence). Clones were sequenced by immunoSEQ multiplex PCR, and TCRdb holds only the in-frame ones, with some missing. This table holds around 240,000 clones, around 85% found once. Two negative PCRs, clearance, or symptom resolution characterized the recovered Cohort 3 donors. This clonotype was sampled from a woman aged 45-65 years who had recovered from COVID-19. The V gene is TRBV3-1 (or the pseudogene TRBV3-2), the J gene TRBJ2-3; D perhaps matches TRBD2 (6 bases). The sequenced sample consisted of PBMCs or T cells enriched from blood (not recorded which). The CDR3 coding sequence is TGTGCCAGCAGCCAAGAGAAGGCGGGACCCCCAGATACGCAGTATTTT. It codes for CASSQEKAGPPDTQYF.